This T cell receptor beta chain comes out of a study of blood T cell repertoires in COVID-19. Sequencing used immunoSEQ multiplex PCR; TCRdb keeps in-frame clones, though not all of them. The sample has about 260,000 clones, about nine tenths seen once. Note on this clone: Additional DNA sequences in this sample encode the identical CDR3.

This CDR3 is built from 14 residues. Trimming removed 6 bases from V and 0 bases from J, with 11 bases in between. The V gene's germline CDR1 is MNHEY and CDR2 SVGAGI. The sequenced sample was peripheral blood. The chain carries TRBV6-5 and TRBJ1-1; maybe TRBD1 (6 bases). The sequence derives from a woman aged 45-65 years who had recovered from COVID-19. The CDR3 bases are TGTGCCAGCAGCCGTACAGGGATGAACACTGAAGCTTTCTTT. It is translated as CASSRTGMNTEAFF.